This TCR beta chain was profiled in a study of OX40 agonist ivuxolimab in advanced cancers. Data came from immunoSEQ multiplex PCR; TCRdb stores just in-frame clones and leaves some out. In the table there are more than 45,000 clones, approximately 82% of which are singletons. The CDR3 totals 15 residues. Trimming removed 2 bases from V and 2 bases from J; junction bases left unmatched: 5. The V gene's germline CDR1 is MNHEY and CDR2 SMNVEV (reference sequence). Sequenced material: CD4+ or CD8+ T cells sorted from blood, taken in a trial of the OX40 agonist ivuxolimab. The clonotype was recovered from an adult with an advanced solid tumor such as melanoma, head and neck, liver or kidney cancer. The chain links TRBV27 to TRBJ2-7, with 8 nucleotides matching TRBD1. The CDR3 DNA follows: TGTGCCAGCAGTTTAAGGACAGGGCGGACCTACGAGCAGTACTTC. Its translation is CASSLRTGRTYEQYF.